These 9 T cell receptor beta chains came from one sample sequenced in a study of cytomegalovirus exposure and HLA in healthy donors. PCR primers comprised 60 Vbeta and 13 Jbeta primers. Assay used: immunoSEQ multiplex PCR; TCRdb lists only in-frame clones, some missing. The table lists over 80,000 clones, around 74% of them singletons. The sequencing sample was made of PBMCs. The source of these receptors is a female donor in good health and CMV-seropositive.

CDR3 amino acids: CASSSYRDQETQYF. CDR3 DNA: TGTGCCAGCAGCTCTTACAGGGACCAAGAGACCCAGTACTTC. The chain joins TRBV9 to TRBJ2-5; possibly TRBD1 for D (6 bases). The V and J ends lost 4 bases and 0 bases respectively, with 10 bases between them. Germline CDR1 reads SGDLS; CDR2 reads YYNGEE. This CDR3 has 14 amino acids.

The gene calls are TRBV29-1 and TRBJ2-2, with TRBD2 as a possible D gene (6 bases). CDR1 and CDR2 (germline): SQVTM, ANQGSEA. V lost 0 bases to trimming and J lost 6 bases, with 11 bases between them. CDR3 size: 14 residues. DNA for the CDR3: TGCAGCGTTGAAGATGGGAGGAGGGCCGGGGAGCTGTTTTTT. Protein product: CSVEDGRRAGELFF.

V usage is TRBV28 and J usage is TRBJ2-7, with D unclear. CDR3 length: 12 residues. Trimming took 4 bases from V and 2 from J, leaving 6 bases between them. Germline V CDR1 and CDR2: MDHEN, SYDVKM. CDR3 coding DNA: TGTGCCAGCAGTTCACAACCCTACGAGCAGTACTTC. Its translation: CASSSQPYEQYF.

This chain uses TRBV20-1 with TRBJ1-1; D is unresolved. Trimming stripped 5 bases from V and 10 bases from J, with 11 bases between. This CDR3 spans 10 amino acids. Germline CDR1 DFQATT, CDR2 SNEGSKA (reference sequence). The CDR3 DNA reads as TGCAGTGCTGGGGAGGGAGGAGCTTTCTTT. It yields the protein CSAGEGGAFF.

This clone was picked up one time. This CDR3 reads CASSWREGEKLFF. As DNA, the CDR3 is TGTGCCAGCAGCTGGAGGGAGGGCGAAAAACTGTTTTTT. V and J are TRBV11-2 and TRBJ1-4; D uncertain. This CDR3 is 13 amino acids long. CDR1 is SGHAT, CDR2 FQNNGV, per germline. V was clipped by 4 bases and J by 8 bases, with 11 bases between them.

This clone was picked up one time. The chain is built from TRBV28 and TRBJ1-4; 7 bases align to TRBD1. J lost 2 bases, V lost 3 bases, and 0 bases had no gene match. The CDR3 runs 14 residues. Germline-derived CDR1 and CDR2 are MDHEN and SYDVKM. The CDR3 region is CASSLGQTNEKLFF. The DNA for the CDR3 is TGTGCCAGCAGTTTGGGACAGACTAATGAAAAACTGTTTTTT.

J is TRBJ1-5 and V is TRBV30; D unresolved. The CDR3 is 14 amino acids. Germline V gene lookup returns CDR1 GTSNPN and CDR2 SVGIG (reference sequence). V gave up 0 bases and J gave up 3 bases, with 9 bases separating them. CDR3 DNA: TGTGCCTGGAGTGTTTTCCCAATCAATCAGCCCCAGCATTTT. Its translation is CAWSVFPINQPQHF. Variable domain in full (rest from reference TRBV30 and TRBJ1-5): SQTIHQWPATLVQPVGSPLSLECTVEGTSNPNLYWYRQAAGRGLQLLFYSVGIGQISSEVPQNLSASRPQDRQFILSSKKLLLSDSGFYLCAWSVFPINQPQHFGDGTRLSIL.

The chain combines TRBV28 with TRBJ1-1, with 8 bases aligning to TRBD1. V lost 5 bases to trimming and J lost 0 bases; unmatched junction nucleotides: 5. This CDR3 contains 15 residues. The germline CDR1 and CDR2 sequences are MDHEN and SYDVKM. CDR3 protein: CASSPYRGLNTEAFF. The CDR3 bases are TGTGCCAGCAGTCCCTACAGGGGGTTGAACACTGAAGCTTTCTTT.

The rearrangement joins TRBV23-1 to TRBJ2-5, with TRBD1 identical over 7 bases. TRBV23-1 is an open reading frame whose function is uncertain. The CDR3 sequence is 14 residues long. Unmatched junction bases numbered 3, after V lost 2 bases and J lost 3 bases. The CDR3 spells CASSQKGQKETQYF. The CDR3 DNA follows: TGCGCCAGCAGTCAAAAGGGACAGAAAGAGACCCAGTACTTC.